This record concerns one T cell receptor (beta chain) sequence. Assay used: immunoSEQ multiplex PCR; TCRdb lists only in-frame clones, some missing. Altogether some 110,000 clones are present, about four fifths being singletons, with the ten largest covering about 12%. The data were obtained in a study of control samples from healthy donors and cancer patients. V was clipped by 4 bases and J by 5 bases; unmatched bases: 6. Germline V gives CDR1 KGHDR, CDR2 SFDVKD. The CDR3 is 16 residues long. The source material was blood. V gene TRBV24-1 combines with J gene TRBJ2-3; TRBD1 agrees at 12 bases. This TCR was recovered from a woman in her fifties or sixties in good health. This CDR3 reads CATSDRDRGLGDTQYF. The CDR3 DNA follows: TGTGCCACCAGTGACCGGGACAGGGGGCTTGGAGATACGCAGTATTTT.